This paragraph covers one T cell receptor (beta chain) sequence. The CDR3 has 14 amino acids. CDR1 and CDR2 (germline): DFQATT, SNEGSKA (reference sequence). V gave up 4 bases and J gave up 3 bases; unmatched junction bases: 6. This sample was included in a study of blood T cell repertoires in COVID-19. Whole-study context: The analysed material was cDNA or gDNA that came from T cells, B-cell-depleted T cells, or PBMCs.

Measured with immunoSEQ multiplex PCR; TCRdb has only the in-frame clones, and not every one. The profile covers about 190,000 clones, with 84% appearing a single time and more than 2.5% taken by the ten largest. The sequence came from a woman aged 30 to 39 who had recovered from COVID-19. The V and J genes are TRBV20-1 and TRBJ1-5, with 7 bases that match TRBD1. Material: PBMCs or T cells enriched from blood (not recorded which). The CDR3 is CSATDRAPNQPQHF. The DNA of the CDR3 is TGCAGTGCTACTGACAGGGCTCCCAATCAGCCCCAGCATTTT.